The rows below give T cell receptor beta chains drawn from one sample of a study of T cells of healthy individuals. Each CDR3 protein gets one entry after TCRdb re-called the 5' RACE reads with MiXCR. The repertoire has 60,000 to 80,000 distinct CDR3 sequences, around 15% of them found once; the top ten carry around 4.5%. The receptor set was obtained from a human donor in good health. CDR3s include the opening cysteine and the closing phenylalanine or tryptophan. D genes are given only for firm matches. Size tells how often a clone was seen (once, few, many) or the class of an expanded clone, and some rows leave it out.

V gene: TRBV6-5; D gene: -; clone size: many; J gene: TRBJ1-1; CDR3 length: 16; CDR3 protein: CASSYFPGRGDTEAFF; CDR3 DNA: TGTGCCAGCAGTTACTTCCCGGGGCGCGGGGACACTGAAGCTTTCTTT
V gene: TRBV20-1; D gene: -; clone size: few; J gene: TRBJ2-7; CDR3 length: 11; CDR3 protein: CSARDRIEQYF; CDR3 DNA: TGCAGTGCTAGAGACCGAATCGAGCAGTACTTC
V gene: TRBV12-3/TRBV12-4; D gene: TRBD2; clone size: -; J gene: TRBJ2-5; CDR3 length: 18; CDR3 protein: CASSSEPYLAGGVETQYF; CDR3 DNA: TGTGCCAGCAGTTCGGAACCCTACCTAGCGGGAGGAGTAGAGACCCAGTACTTC
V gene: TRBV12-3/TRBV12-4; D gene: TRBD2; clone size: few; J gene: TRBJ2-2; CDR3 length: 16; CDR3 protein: CASSPGLAGNTGELFF; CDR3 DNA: TGTGCCAGCAGTCCGGGACTAGCGGGGAACACCGGGGAGCTGTTTTTT
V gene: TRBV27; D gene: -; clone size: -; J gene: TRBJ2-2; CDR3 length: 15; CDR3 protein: CASSYVQSNTGELFF; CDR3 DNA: TGTGCCAGCAGTTATGTACAGTCGAACACCGGGGAGCTGTTTTTT
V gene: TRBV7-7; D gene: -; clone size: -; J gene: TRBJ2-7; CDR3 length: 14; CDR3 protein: CASSLAPDSYEQYF; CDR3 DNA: TGTGCTAGCAGCTTAGCCCCTGACTCCTACGAGCAGTACTTC
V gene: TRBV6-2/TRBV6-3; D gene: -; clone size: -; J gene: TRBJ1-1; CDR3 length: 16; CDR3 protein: CASSYPSTELNTEAFF; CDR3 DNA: TGTGCCAGCAGTTACCCCAGTACAGAGCTGAACACTGAAGCTTTCTTT
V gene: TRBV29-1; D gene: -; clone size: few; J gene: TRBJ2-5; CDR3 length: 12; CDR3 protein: CSVMEGFETQYF; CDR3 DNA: TGCAGCGTAATGGAGGGGTTCGAGACCCAGTACTTC
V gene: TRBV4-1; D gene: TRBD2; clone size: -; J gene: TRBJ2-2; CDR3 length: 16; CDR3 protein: CASSPPAGGPTGELFF; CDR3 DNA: TGCGCCAGCAGCCCACCAGCGGGAGGGCCCACCGGGGAGCTGTTTTTT
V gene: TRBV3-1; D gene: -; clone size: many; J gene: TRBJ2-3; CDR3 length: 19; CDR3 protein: CASSQGGPGTAGGTDTQYF; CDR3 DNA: TGTGCCAGCAGCCAAGGGGGGCCCGGGACGGCCGGAGGCACAGATACGCAGTATTTT
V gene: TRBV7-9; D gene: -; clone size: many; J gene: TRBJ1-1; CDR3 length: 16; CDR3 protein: CASSLGGRTVISEAFF; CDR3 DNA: TGTGCCAGCAGCTTAGGGGGGCGGACGGTGATCTCTGAAGCTTTCTTT
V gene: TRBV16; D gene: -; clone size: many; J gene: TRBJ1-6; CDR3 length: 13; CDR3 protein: CASSQGRWGDLHF; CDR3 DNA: TGTGCCAGCAGCCAAGGTCGTTGGGGGGACCTCCACTTT
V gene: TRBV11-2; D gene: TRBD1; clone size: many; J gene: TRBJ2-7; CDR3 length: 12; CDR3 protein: CASSPGKTGEYF; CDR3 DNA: TGTGCCAGCAGCCCGGGAAAGACAGGGGAGTACTTC
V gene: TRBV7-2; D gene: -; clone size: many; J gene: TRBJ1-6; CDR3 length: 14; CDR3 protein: CASSWGQGNSPLHF; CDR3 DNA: TGTGCCAGCAGCTGGGGGCAGGGTAATTCACCCCTCCACTTT
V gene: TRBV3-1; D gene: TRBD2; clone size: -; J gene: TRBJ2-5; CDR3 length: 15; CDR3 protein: CASSDSGVTQETQYF; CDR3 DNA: TGTGCCAGCAGCGATAGCGGGGTTACCCAAGAGACCCAGTACTTC
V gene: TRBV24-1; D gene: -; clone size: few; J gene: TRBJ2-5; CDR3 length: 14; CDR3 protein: CATSDPSNGETQYF; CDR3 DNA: TGTGCCACCAGTGACCCTTCCAACGGGGAGACCCAGTACTTC
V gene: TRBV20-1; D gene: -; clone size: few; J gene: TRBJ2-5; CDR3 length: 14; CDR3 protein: CSARESDRRETQYF; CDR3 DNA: TGCAGTGCTAGAGAAAGCGACAGGAGAGAGACCCAGTACTTC
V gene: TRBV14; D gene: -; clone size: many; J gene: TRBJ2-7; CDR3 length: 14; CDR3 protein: CASSQSGTTYEQYF; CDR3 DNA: TGTGCCAGCAGCCAATCCGGGACGACCTACGAGCAGTACTTC
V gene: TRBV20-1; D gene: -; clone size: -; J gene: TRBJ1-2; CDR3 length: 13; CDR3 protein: CSARERGTYGYTF; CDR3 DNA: TGCAGTGCTAGAGAGAGAGGGACCTATGGCTACACCTTC
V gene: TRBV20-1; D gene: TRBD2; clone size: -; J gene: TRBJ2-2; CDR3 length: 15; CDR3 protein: CSALGTSGRDGALFF; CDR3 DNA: TGCAGTGCCCTGGGGACTAGCGGGAGAGACGGCGCGCTGTTTTTT
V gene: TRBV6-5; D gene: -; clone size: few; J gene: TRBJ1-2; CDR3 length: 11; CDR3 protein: CASTGEYGYNF; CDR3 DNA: TGTGCCAGCACGGGAGAGTATGGCTACAACTTC
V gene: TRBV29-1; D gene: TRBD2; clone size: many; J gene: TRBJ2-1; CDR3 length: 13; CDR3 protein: CTTRTSGNNEQFF; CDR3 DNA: TGCACCACACGTACAAGCGGGAACAATGAGCAGTTCTTC
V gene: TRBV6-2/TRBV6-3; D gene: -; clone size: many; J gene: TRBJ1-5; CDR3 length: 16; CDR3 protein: CASKNRAIYSNQPQHF; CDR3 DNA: TGTGCCAGCAAGAACAGGGCGATCTATAGCAATCAGCCCCAGCATTTT
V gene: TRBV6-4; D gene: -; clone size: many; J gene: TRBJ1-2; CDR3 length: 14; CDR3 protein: CASSPFSGGYGYTF; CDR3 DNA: TGTGCCAGCAGTCCCTTTTCCGGGGGCTATGGCTACACCTTC
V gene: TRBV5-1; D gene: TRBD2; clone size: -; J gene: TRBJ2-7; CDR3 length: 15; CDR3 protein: CASSGLSGSSYEQYF; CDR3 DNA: TGCGCCAGCAGCGGTTTAAGCGGGAGCTCCTACGAGCAGTACTTC
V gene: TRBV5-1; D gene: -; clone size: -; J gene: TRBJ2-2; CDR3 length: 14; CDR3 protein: CASSLSGLGGELFF; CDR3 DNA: TGCGCCAGCAGCTTGTCTGGCTTGGGCGGGGAGCTGTTTTTT
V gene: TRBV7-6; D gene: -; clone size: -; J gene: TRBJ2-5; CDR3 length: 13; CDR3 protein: CASSLGPQETQYF; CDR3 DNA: TGTGCCAGCAGCTTGGGACCACAAGAGACCCAGTACTTC
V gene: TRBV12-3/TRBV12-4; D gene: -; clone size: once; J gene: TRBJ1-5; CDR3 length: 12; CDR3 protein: CASSQGNQPQHF; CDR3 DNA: TGTGCCAGCAGCCAAGGAAATCAGCCCCAGCATTTT
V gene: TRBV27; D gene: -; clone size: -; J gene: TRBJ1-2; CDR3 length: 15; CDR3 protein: CASSLEARSSFGYTF; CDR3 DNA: TGTGCCAGCAGTTTAGAGGCCAGATCGAGCTTTGGCTACACCTTC
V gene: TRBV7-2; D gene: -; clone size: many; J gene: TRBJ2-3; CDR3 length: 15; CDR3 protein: CASSLGGTLLDTQYF; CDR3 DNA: TGTGCCAGCAGCTTGGGTGGGACATTGCTAGATACGCAGTATTTT
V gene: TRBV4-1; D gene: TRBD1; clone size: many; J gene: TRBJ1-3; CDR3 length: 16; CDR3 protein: CASSQPQGARGNTIYF; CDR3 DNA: TGCGCCAGCAGCCAACCCCAGGGGGCGCGAGGAAACACCATATATTTT
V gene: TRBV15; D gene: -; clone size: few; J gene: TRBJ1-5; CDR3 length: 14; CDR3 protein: CATNGFLGNQPQHF; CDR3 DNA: TGTGCCACCAACGGGTTCTTGGGCAATCAGCCCCAGCATTTT
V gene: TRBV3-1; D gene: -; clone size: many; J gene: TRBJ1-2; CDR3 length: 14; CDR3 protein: CASSQLEGNYGYTF; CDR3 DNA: TGTGCCAGCAGCCAACTCGAGGGAAACTATGGCTACACCTTC
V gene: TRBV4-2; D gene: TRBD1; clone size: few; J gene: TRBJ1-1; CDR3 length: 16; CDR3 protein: CASSQDVPDRATEAFF; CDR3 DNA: TGTGCCAGCAGCCAAGATGTCCCGGACAGGGCCACTGAAGCTTTCTTT
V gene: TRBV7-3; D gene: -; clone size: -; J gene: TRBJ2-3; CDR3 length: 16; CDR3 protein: CASSRGRLDGSDTQYF; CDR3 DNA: TGTGCCAGCAGCCGTGGGCGGCTAGATGGCTCAGATACGCAGTATTTT
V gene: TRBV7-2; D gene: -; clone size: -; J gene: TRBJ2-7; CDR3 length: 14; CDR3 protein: CASSLARKSYEQYF; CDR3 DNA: TGTGCCAGCAGCTTAGCGCGCAAGTCCTACGAGCAGTACTTC
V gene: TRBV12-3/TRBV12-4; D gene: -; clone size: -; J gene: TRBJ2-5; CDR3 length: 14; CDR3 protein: CASSFFGRGETQYF; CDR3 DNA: TGTGCCAGCAGTTTCTTTGGGAGAGGGGAGACCCAGTACTTC
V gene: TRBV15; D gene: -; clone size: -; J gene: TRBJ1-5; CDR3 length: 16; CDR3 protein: CATSRGDGSSNQPQHF; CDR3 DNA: TGTGCCACCAGCAGAGGGGACGGATCCTCCAATCAGCCCCAGCATTTT
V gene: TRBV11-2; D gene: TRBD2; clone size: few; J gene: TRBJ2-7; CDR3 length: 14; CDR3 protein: CASRPTSGLYEQYF; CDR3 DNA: TGTGCCAGCAGGCCGACTAGCGGCCTCTACGAGCAGTACTTC
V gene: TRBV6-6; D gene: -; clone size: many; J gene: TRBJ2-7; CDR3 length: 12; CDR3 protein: CASSYETYEQYF; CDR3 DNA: TGTGCCAGCAGTTACGAGACCTACGAGCAGTACTTC
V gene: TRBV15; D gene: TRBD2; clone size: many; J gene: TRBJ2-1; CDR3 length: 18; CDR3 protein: CATSRDKLAGGAYNEQFF; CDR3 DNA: TGTGCCACCAGCAGAGATAAACTAGCGGGGGGTGCCTACAATGAGCAGTTCTTC
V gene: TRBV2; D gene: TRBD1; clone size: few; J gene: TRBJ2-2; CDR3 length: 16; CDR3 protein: CASSDGTGRGAGELFF; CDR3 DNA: TGTGCCAGCAGTGATGGGACAGGCCGGGGAGCCGGGGAGCTGTTTTTT
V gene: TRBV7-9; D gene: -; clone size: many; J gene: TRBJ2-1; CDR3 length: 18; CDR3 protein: CASTLRGGGTPEYNEQFF; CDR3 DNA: TGTGCCAGCACCCTCAGAGGGGGTGGGACCCCGGAGTATAATGAGCAGTTCTTC
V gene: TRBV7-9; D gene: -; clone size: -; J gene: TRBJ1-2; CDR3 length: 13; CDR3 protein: CASSFTGIPGYTF; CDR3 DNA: TGTGCCAGCAGCTTTACAGGGATTCCTGGCTACACCTTC
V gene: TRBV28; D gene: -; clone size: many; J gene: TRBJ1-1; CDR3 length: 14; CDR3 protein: CASSSWTENTEAFF; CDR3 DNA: TGTGCCAGCAGTTCATGGACAGAGAACACTGAAGCTTTCTTT
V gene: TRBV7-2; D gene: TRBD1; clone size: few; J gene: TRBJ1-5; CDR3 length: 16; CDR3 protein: CASSIPQGWGNQPQHF; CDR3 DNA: TGTGCCAGCAGCATCCCACAGGGGTGGGGCAATCAGCCCCAGCATTTT